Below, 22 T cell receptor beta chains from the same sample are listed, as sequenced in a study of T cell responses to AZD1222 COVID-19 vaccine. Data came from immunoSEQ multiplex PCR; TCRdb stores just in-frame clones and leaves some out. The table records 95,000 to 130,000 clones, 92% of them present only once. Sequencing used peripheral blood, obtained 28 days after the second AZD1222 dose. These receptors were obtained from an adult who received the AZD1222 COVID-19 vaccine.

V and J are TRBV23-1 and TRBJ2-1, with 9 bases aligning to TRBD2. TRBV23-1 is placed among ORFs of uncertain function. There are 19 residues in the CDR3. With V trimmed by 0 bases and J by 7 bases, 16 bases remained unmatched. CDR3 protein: CASSQSNTIGREGENEQFF. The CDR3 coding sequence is TGCGCCAGCAGTCAATCGAACACTATCGGGCGGGAGGGCGAGAATGAGCAGTTCTTC.

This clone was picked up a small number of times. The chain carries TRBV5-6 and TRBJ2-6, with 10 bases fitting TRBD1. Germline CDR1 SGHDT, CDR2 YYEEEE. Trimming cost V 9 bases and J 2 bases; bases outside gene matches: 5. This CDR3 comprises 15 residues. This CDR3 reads CATRQGAAGANVLTF. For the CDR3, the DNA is TGTGCCACCCGACAGGGGGCGGCTGGGGCCAACGTCCTGACTTTC. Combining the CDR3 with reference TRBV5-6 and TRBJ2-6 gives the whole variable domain DAGVTQSPTHLIKTRGQQVTLRCSPKSGHDTVSWYQQALGQGPQFIFQYYEEEERQRGNFPDRFSGHQFPNYSSELNVNALLLGDSALYLCATRQGAAGANVLTFGAGSRLTVL.

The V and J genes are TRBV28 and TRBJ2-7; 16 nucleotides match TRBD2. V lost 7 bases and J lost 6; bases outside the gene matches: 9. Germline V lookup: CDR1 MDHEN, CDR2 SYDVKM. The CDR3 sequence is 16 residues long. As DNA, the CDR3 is TGTGCCAGCACCTCCGGGACTAGCGGGAGGGCCTTCGAGCAGTACTTC. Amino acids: CASTSGTSGRAFEQYF.

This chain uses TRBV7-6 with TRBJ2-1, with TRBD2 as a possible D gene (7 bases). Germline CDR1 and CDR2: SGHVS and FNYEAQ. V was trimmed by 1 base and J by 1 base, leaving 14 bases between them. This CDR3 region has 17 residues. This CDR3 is CASSLVGGRGSYNEQFF. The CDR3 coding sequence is TGTGCCAGCAGCTTAGTAGGGGGGAGGGGGTCCTACAATGAGCAGTTCTTC.

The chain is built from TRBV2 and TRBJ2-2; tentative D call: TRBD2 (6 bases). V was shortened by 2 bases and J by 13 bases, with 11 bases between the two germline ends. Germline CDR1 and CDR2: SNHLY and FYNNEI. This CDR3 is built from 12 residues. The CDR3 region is CASSELAEGLFF. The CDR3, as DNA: TGTGCCAGCAGTGAACTGGCGGAGGGGCTGTTTTTT.

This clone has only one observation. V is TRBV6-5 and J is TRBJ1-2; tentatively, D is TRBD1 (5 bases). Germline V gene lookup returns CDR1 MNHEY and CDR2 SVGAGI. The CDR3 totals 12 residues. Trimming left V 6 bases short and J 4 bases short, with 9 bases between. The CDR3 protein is CASSPGGYGYTF. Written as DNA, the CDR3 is TGTGCCAGCAGCCCCGGGGGCTATGGCTACACCTTC.

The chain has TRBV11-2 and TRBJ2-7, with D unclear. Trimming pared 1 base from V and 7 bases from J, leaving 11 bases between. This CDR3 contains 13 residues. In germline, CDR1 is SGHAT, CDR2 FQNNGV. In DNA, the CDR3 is TGTGCCAGCAGCTTAGGCCAGACGAGGGAGCAGTACTTC. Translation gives CASSLGQTREQYF.

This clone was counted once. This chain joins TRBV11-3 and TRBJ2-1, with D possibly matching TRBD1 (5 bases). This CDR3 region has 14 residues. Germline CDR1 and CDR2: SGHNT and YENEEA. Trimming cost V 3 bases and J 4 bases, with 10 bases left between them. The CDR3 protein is CASSFQGIYNEQFF. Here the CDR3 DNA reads TGTGCCAGCAGCTTCCAGGGTATATACAATGAGCAGTTCTTC.

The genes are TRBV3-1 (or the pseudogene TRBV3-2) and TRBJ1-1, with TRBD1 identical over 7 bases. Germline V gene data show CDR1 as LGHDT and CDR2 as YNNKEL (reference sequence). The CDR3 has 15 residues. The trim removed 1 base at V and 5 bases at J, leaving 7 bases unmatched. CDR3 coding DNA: TGTGCCAGCAGCCAAGCTCCACAGGGGAGGACTGAAGCTTTCTTT. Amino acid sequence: CASSQAPQGRTEAFF.

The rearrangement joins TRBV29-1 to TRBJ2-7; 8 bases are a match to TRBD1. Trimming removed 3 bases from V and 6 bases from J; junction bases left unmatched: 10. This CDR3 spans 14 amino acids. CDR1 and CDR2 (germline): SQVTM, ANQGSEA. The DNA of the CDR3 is TGCAGCGTTGAGAGGGGGACAGGTCCGTCCGAGCAGTACTTC. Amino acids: CSVERGTGPSEQYF.

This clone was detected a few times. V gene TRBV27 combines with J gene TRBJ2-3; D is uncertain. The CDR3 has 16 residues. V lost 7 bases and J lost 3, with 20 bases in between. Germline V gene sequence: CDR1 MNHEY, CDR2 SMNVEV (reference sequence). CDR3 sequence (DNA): TGTGCCAGCACCCCCCGAGGTCCCTTATGGACAGATACGCAGTATTTT. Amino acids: CASTPRGPLWTDTQYF.

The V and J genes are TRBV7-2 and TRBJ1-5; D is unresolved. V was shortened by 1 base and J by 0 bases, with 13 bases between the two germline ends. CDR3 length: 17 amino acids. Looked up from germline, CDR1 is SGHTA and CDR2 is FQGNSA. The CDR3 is CASSLVGTRNSNQPQHF. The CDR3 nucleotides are TGTGCCAGCAGCTTAGTCGGCACACGAAATAGCAATCAGCCCCAGCATTTT.

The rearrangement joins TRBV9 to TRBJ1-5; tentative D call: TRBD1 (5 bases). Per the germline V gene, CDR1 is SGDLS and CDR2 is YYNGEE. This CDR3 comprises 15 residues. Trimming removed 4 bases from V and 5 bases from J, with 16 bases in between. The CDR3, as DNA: TGTGCCAGCAGCCGATCTGATGGGGCGGATCAGCCCCAGCATTTT. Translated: CASSRSDGADQPQHF. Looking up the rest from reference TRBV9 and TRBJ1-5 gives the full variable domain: DSGVTQTPKHLITATGQRVTLRCSPRSGDLSVYWYQQSLDQGLQFLIQYYNGEERAKGNILERFSAQQFPDLHSELNLSSLELGDSALYFCASSRSDGADQPQHFGDGTRLSIL.

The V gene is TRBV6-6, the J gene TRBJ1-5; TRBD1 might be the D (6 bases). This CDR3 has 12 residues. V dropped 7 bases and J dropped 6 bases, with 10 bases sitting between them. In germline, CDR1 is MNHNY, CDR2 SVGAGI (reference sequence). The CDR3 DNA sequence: TGTGCCAGCAACAGGGAGGGTCAGCCCCAGCATTTT. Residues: CASNREGQPQHF.

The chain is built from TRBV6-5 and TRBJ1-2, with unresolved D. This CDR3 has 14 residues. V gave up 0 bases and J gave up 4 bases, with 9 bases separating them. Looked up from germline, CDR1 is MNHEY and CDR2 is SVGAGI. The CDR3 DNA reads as TGTGCCAGCAGTTACTCGGGCAGACTCTATGGCTACACCTTC. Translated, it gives CASSYSGRLYGYTF.

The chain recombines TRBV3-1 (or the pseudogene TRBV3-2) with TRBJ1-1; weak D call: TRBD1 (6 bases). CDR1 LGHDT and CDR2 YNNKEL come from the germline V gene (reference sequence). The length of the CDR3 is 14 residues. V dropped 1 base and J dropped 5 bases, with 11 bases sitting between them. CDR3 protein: CASSQARGGTEAFF. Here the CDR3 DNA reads TGTGCCAGCAGCCAAGCCAGGGGAGGAACTGAAGCTTTCTTT.

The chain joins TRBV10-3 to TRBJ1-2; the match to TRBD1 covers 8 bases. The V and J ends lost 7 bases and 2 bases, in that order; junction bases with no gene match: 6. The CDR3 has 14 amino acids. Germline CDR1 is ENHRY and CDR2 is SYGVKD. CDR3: CAIKPGQVNYGYTF. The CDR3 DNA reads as TGTGCCATCAAACCGGGACAGGTGAACTATGGCTACACCTTC.

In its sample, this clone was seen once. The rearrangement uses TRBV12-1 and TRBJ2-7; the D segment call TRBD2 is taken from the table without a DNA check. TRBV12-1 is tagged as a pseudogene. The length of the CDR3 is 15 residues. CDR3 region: CASSFRGRVMDEQYF. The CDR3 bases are TGTGCCAGCAGCTTCCGGGGTAGAGTTATGGACGAGCAGTACTTC.

CDR3 region: CASSQDEGGGYEQYF. CDR3 bases: TGTGCCAGCAGCCAAGACGAGGGAGGGGGTTACGAGCAGTACTTC. The chain employs TRBV4-2 and TRBJ2-7; D is perhaps TRBD2 (7 bases). The CDR3 covers 15 residues. The germline V gene has CDR1 LGHNA and CDR2 YNFKEQ. V was shortened by 0 bases and J by 4 bases, with 13 bases between the two germline ends.

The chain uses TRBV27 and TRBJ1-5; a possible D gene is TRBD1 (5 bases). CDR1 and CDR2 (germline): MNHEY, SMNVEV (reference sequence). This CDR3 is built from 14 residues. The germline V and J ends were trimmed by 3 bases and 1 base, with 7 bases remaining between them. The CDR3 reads CASSFGGSNQPQHF. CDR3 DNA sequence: TGTGCCAGCAGTTTTGGGGGAAGCAATCAGCCCCAGCATTTT.

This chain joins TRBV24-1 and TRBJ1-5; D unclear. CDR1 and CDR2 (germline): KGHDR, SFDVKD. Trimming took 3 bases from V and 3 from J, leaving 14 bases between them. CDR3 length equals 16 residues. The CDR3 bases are TGTGCCACCAGTGATGCCCGGGATCCCGACAATCAGCCCCAGCATTTT. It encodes CATSDARDPDNQPQHF.

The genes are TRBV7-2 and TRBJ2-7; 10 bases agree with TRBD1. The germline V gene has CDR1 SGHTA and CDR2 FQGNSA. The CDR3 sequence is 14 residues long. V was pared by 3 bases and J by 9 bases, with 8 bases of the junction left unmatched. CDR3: CASSFGQGVFRQYF. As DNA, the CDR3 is TGTGCCAGCAGCTTTGGACAGGGGGTGTTTCGGCAGTACTTC.